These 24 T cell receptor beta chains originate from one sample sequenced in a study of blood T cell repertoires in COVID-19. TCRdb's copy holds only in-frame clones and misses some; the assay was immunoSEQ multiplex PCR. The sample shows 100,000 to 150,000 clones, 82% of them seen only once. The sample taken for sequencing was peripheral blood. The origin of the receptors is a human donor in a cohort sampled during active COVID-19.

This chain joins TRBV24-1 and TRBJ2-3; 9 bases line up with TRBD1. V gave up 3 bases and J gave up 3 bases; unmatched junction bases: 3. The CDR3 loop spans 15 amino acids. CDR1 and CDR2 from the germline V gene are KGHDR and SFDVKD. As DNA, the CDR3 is TGTGCCACCAGTGATGGGACAGGGCCTACAGATACGCAGTATTTT. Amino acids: CATSDGTGPTDTQYF.

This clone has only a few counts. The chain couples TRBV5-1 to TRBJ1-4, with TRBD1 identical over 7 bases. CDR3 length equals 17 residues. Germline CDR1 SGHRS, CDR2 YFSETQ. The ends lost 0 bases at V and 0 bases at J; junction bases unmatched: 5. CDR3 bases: TGCGCCAGCAGCTTGGAGGGGGCCGACGCAACTAATGAAAAACTGTTTTTT. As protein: CASSLEGADATNEKLFF.

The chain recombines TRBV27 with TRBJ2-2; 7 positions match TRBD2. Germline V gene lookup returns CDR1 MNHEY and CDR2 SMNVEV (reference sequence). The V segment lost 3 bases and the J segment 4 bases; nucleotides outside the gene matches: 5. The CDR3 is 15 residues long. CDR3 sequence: CASSFSRGVTGELFF. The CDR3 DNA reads TGTGCCAGCAGTTTCTCCCGGGGGGTCACCGGGGAGCTGTTTTTT.

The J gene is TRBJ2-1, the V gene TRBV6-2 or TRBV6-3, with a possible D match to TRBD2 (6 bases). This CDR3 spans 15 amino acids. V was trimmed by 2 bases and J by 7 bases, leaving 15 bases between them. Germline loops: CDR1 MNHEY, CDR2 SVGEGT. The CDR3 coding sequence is TGTGCCAGCAGTTACCGAGCGGGCCCTGGGAATGAGCAGTTCTTC. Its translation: CASSYRAGPGNEQFF.

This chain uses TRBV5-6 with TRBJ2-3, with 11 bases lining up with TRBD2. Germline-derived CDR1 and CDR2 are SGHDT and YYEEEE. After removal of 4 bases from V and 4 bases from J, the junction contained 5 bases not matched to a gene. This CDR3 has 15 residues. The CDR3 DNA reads TGTGCCAGCAGCCCTCTAGCGGGGGGTGCAGATACGCAGTATTTT. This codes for CASSPLAGGADTQYF.

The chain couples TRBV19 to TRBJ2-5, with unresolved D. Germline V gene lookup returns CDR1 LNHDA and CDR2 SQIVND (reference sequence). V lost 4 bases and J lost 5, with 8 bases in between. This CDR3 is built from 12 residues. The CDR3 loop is CASSTQQETQYF. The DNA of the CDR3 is TGTGCCAGTAGTACCCAACAGGAGACCCAGTACTTC.

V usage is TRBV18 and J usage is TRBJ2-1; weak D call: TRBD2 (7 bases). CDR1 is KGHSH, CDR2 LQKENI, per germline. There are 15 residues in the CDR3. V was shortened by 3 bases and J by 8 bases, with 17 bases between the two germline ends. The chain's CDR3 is CASSPSGQGRDEQFF. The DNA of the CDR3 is TGTGCCAGCTCACCGTCCGGGCAGGGGAGGGATGAGCAGTTCTTC.

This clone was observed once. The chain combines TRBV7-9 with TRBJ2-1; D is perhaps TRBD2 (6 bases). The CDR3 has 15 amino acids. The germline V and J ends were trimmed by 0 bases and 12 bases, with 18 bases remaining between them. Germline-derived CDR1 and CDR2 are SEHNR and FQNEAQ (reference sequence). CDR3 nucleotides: TGTGCCAGCAGCTTAGCGCGGTTGGAGGGGCCCTGGCAGTTCTTC. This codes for CASSLARLEGPWQFF.

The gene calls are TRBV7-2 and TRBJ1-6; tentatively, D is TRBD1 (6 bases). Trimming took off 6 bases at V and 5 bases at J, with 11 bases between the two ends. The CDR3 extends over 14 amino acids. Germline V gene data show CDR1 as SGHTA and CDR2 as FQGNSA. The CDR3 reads CASRWDTNNSPLHF. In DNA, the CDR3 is TGTGCCAGCAGGTGGGACACAAATAATTCACCCCTCCACTTT.

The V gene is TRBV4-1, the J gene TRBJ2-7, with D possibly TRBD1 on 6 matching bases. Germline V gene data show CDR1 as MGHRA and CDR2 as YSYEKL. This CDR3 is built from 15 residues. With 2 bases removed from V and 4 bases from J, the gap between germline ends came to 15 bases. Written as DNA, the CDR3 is TGCGCCAGCAGCCAAATGACAGGCTTCGTGTACGAGCAGTACTTC. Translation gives CASSQMTGFVYEQYF.

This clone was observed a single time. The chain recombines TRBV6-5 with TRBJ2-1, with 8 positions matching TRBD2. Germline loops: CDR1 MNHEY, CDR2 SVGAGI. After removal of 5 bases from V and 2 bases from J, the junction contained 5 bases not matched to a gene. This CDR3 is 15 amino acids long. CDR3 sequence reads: CASSMAGGTYNEQFF. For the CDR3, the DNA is TGTGCCAGCAGTATGGCGGGGGGTACCTACAATGAGCAGTTCTTC.

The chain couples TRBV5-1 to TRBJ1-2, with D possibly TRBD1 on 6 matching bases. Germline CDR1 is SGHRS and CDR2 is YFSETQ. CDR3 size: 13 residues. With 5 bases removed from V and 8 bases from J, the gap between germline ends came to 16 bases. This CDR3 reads CASSVQGTEGYTF. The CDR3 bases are TGCGCCAGCAGTGTACAGGGAACGGAGGGCTACACCTTC. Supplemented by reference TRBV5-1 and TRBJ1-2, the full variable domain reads KAGVTQTPRYLIKTRGQQVTLSCSPISGHRSVSWYQQTPGQGLQFLFEYFSETQRNKGNFPGRFSGRQFSNSRSEMNVSTLELGDSALYLCASSVQGTEGYTFGSGTRLTVV.

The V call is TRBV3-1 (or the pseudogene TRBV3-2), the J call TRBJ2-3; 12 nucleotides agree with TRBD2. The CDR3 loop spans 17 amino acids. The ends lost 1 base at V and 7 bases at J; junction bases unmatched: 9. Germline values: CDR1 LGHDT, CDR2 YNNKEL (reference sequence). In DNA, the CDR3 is TGTGCCAGCAGCCAAGCTAGCGGGGGGGCCTCTTCAAATACGCAGTATTTT. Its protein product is CASSQASGGASSNTQYF.

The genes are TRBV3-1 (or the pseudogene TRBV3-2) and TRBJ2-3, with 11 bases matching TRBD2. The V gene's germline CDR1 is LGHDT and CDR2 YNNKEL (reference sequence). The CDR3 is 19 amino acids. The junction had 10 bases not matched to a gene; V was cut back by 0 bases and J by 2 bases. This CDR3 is CASSQDPLAGGRYTDTQYF. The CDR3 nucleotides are TGTGCCAGCAGCCAAGATCCGCTAGCGGGGGGACGCTACACAGATACGCAGTATTTT.

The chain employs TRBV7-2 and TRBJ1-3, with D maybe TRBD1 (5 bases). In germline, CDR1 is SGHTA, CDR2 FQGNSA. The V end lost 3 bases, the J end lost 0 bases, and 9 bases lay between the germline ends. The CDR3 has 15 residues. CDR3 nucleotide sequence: TGTGCCAGCAGCTTGGGGGGGTTCTCTGGAAACACCATATATTTT. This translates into CASSLGGFSGNTIYF.

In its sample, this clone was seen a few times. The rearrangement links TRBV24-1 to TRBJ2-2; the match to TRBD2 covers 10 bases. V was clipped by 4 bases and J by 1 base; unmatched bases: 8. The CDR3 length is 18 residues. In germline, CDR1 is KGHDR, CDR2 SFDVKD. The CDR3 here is CATSDQSTSGWNTGELFF. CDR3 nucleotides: TGTGCCACCAGTGACCAATCGACTAGCGGGTGGAACACCGGGGAGCTGTTTTTT.

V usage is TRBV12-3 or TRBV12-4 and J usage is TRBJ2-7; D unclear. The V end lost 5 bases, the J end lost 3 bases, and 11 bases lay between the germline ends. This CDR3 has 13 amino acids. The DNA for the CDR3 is TGTGCCAGCAGTCTCAGGTCCAGCTACGAGCAGTACTTC. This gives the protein CASSLRSSYEQYF.

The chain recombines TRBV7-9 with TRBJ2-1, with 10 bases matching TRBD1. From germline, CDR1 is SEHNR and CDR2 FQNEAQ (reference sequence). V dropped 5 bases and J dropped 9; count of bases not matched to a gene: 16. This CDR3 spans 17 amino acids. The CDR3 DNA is TGTGCCAGCAGCCGAGTGCGGGGGGACAGGGGCTCTGGTGAGCAGTTCTTC. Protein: CASSRVRGDRGSGEQFF.

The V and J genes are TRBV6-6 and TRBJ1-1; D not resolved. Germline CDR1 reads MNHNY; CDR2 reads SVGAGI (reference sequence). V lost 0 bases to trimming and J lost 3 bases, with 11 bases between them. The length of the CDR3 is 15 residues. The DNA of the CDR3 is TGTGCCAGCAGTTACTCGGAGCTCTCGGACACTGAAGCTTTCTTT. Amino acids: CASSYSELSDTEAFF.

The CDR3 here is CASSFSGGGGDTQYF. CDR3 nucleotides: TGTGCCAGCAGCTTTAGCGGGGGGGGAGGAGATACGCAGTATTTT. The chain has TRBV13 and TRBJ2-3, with 11 bases fitting TRBD2. The germline CDR1 and CDR2 sequences are PRHDT and FYEKMQ (reference sequence). V shed 3 bases and J 5 bases; nucleotides not matched to a gene: 4. The CDR3 has 15 residues.

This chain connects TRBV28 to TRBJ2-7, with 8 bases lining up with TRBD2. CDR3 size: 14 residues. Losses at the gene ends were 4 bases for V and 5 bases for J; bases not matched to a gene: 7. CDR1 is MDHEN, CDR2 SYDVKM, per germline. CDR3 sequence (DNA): TGTGCCAGCAGTTCCGCCGGGACTAGGAACGAGCAGTACTTC. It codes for CASSSAGTRNEQYF.

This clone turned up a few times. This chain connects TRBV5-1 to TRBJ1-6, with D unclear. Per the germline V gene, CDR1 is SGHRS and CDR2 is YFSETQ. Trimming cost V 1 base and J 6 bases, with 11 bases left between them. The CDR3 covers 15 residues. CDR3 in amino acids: CASSLFGQANSPLHF. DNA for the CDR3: TGCGCCAGCAGCTTGTTTGGGCAGGCTAATTCACCCCTCCACTTT.

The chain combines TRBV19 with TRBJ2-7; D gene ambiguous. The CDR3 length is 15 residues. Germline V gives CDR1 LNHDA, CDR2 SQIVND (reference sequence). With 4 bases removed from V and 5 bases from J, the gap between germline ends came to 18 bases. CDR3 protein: CASSTRRSGSNEQYF. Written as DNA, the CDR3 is TGTGCCAGTAGTACCCGCCGGTCCGGGTCCAACGAGCAGTACTTC.

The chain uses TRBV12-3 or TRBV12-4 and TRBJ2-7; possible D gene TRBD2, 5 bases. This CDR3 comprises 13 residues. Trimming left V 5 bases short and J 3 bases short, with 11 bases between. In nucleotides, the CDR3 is TGTGCCAGCAGTCCGGGCGCGGGCTACGAGCAGTACTTC. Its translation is CASSPGAGYEQYF.